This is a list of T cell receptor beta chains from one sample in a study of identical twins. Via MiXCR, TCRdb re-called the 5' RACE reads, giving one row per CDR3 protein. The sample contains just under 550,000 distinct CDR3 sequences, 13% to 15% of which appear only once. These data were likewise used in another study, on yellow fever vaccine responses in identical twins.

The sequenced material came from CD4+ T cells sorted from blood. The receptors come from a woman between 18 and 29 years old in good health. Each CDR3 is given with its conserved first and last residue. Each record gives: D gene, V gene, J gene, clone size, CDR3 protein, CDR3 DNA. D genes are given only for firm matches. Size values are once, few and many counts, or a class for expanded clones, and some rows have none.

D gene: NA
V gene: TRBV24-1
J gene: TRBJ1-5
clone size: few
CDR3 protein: CATSRGSLNQPQHF
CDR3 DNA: TGTGCCACCAGTAGGGGCAGCCTCAATCAGCCCCAGCATTTT

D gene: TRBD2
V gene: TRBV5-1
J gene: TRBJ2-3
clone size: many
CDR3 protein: CASRPSGGPFTDTQYF
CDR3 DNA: TGCGCCAGCAGACCTAGCGGGGGGCCTTTCACAGATACGCAGTATTTT

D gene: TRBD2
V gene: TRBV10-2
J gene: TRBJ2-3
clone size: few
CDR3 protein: CASSERSLAGDTQYF
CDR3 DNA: TGCGCCAGCAGTGAGAGGTCCCTAGCGGGAGATACGCAGTATTTT

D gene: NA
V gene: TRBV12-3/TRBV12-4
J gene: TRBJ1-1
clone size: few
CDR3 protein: CASTLNVGFGEAFF
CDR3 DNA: TGTGCCAGCACCCTCAACGTTGGATTTGGGGAAGCTTTCTTT

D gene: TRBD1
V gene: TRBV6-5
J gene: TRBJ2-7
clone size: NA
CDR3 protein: CASSYYRGGKLSSYEQYF
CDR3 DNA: TGTGCCAGCAGTTACTATAGAGGGGGCAAACTTTCGTCCTACGAGCAGTACTTC

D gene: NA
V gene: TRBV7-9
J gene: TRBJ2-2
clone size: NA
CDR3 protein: CASSPHRDSNTGELFF
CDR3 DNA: TGTGCCAGCAGCCCGCACAGGGACTCGAACACCGGGGAGCTGTTTTTT

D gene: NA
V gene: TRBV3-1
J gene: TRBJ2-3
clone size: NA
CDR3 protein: CASSQSWNTDTQYF
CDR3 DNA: TGTGCCAGCAGCCAATCGTGGAACACAGATACGCAGTATTTT

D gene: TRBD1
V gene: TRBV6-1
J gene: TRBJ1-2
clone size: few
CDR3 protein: CASSRTGFNYGYTF
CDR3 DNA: TGTGCCAGCAGCCGGACAGGGTTTAACTATGGCTACACCTTC

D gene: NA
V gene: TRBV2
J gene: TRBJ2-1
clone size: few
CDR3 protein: CASSETAHSYNEQFF
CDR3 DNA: TGTGCCAGCAGTGAAACGGCCCACTCCTACAATGAGCAGTTCTTC

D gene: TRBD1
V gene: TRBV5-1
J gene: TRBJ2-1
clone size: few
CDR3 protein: CASSLPLTGGPSNEQFF
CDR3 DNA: TGCGCCAGCAGCTTACCTTTGACAGGGGGCCCCTCCAATGAGCAGTTCTTC

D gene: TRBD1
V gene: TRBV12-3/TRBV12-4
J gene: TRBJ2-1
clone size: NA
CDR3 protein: CASSCAWGTGNEQFF
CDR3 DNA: TGTGCCAGCAGCTGCGCCTGGGGGACAGGCAATGAGCAGTTCTTC

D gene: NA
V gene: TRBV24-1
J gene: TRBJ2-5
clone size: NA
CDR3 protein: CATSDLGIQETQYF
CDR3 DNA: TGTGCCACCAGTGATTTGGGGATTCAAGAGACCCAGTACTTC

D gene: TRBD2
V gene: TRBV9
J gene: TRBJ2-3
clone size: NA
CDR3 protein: CASSPRESGGPADTQYF
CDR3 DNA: TGTGCCAGCAGCCCCCGGGAAAGCGGGGGGCCCGCAGATACGCAGTATTTT

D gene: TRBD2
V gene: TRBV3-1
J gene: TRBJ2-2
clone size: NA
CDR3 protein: CASSQDGLAGVGGELFF
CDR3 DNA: TGTGCCAGCAGCCAAGATGGTCTAGCGGGAGTCGGCGGGGAGCTGTTTTTT

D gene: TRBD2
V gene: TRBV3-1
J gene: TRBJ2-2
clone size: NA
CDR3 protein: CASSLGTSGGNTGELFF
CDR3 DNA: TGTGCCAGCAGCCTTGGGACTAGCGGGGGTAACACCGGGGAGCTGTTTTTT

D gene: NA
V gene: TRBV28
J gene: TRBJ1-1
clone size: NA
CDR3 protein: CASSYQVNTEAFF
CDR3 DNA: TGTGCCAGCAGTTATCAGGTGAACACTGAAGCTTTCTTT

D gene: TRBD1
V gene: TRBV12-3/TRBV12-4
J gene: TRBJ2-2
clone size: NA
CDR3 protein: CASRGTAFRELFF
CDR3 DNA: TGTGCCAGCAGGGGGACAGCCTTTCGGGAGCTGTTTTTT

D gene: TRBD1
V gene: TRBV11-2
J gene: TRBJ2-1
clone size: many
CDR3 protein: CASSFSGTGRFGEQFF
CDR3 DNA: TGTGCCAGCAGCTTCTCCGGGACAGGGAGGTTTGGTGAGCAGTTCTTC

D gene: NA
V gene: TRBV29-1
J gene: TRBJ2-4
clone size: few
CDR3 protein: CSAAHDIQYF
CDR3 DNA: TGCAGCGCCGCCCATGACATTCAGTACTTC

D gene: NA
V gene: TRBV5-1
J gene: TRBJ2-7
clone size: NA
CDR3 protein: CASSSWDSRTYEQYF
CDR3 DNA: TGCGCCAGCAGCTCTTGGGATTCTAGAACCTACGAGCAGTACTTC

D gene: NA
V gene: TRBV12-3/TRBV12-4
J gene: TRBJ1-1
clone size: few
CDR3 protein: CASRGRETEAFF
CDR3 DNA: TGTGCCAGCAGGGGGCGCGAAACTGAAGCTTTCTTT

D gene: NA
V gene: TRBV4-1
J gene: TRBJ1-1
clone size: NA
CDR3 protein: CASSLDQGIMNTEAFF
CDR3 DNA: TGCGCCAGCAGTTTAGATCAGGGGATCATGAACACTGAAGCTTTCTTT

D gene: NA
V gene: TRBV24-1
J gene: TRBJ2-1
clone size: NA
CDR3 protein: CATSDPSTSGNEQFF
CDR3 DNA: TGTGCCACCAGTGACCCGTCTACCTCTGGGAATGAGCAGTTCTTC

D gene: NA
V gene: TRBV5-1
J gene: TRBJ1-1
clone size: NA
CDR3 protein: CASSIGTNTEAFF
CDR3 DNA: TGCGCCAGCAGCATCGGGACGAACACTGAAGCTTTCTTT

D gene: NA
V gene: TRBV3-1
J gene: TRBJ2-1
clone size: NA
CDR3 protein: CASSQQPGPNEQFF
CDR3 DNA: TGTGCCAGCAGCCAACAACCCGGCCCGAATGAGCAGTTCTTC

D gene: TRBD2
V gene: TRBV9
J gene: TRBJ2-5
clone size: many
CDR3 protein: CASSVSGRGETQYF
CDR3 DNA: TGTGCCAGCAGCGTTAGCGGGAGAGGGGAGACCCAGTACTTC

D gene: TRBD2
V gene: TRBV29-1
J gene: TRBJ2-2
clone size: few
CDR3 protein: CSVEVIGGVETGELFF
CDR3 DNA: TGCAGCGTTGAAGTTATCGGGGGGGTTGAGACCGGGGAGCTGTTTTTT

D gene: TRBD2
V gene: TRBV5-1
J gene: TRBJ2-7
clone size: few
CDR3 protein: CASSLAKTSGSSYEQYF
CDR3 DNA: TGCGCCAGCAGCTTGGCGAAGACTAGCGGGAGCTCCTACGAGCAGTACTTC

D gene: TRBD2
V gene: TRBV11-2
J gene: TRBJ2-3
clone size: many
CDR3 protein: CASSLNQASGSGTDTQYF
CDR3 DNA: TGTGCCAGCAGCTTAAACCAGGCTAGCGGGAGTGGCACAGATACGCAGTATTTT

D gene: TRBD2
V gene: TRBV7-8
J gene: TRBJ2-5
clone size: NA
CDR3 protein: CASSLALTSGATETQYF
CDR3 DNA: TGTGCCAGCAGCTTAGCGCTAACTAGCGGGGCGACAGAGACCCAGTACTTC

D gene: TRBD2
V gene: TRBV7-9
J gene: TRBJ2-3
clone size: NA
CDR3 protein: CASSPTTSGSLTDTQYF
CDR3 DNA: TGTGCCAGCAGCCCGACGACTAGCGGGAGCCTGACAGATACGCAGTATTTT

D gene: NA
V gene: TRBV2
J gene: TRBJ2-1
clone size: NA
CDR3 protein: CASRSEAGNEQFF
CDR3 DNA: TGTGCCAGCCGGAGTGAGGCCGGGAATGAGCAGTTCTTC

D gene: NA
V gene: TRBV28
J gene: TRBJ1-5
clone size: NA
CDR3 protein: CASNRFGNQPQHF
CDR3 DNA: TGTGCCAGCAATAGGTTTGGCAATCAGCCCCAGCATTTT

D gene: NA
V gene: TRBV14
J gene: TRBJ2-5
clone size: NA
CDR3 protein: CASSQGFFREETQYF
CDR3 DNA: TGTGCCAGCAGCCAAGGCTTTTTCAGGGAAGAGACCCAGTACTTC

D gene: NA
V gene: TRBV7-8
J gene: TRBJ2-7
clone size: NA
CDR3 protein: CASSPSGHRNHEQYF
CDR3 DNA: TGTGCCAGCAGCCCCTCGGGACACCGAAACCACGAGCAGTACTTC

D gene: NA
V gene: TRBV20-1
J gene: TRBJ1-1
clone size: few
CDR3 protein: CSVDLGGRNTEAFF
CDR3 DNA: TGCAGTGTGGACCTCGGGGGAAGGAACACTGAAGCTTTCTTT

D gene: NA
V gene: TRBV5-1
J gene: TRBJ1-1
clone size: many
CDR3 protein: CASSLGGANTEAFF
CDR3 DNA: TGTGCCAGCAGTTTAGGGGGGGCGAACACTGAAGCTTTCTTT

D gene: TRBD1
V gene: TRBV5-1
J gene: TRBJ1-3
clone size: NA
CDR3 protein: CASSLSGDSSGNTIYF
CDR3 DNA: TGCGCCAGCAGCTTGAGCGGGGACAGCTCTGGAAACACCATATATTTT

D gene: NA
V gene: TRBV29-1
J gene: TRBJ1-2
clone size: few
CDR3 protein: CSVERDTTEGGYTF
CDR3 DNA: TGCAGCGTTGAACGGGATACGACAGAAGGTGGCTACACCTTC

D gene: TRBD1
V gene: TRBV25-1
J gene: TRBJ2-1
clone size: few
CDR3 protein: CASRTGIRVGEQFF
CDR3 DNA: TGTGCCAGCAGGACAGGGATTAGGGTCGGTGAGCAGTTCTTC

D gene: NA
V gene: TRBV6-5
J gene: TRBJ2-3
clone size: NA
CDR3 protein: CASSYSTGADTDTQYF
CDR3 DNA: TGTGCCAGCAGTTACTCGACCGGGGCGGACACAGATACGCAGTATTTT

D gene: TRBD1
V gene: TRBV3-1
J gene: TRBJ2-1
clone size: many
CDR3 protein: CASSARTGNYNEQFF
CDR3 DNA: TGTGCCAGCAGCGCCCGGACAGGGAACTACAATGAGCAGTTCTTC

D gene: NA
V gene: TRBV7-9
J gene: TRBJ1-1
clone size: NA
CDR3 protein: CASSPHPGAFF
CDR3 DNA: TGTGCCAGCAGCCCCCACCCCGGTGCTTTCTTT